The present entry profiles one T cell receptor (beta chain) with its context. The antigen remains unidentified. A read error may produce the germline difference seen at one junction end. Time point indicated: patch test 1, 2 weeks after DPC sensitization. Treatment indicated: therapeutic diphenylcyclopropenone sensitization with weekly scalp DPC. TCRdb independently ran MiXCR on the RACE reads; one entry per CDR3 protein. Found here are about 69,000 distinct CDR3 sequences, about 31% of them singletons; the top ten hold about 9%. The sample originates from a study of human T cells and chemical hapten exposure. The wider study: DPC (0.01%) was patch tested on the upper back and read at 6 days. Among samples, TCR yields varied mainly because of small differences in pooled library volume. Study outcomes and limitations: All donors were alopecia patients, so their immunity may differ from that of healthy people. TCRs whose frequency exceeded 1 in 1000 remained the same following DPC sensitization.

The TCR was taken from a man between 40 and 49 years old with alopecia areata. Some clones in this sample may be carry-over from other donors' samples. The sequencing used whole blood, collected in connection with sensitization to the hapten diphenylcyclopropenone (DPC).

In DNA form, the CDR3 reads TGTGCCAGCAGCTTAGTCGGTCACCTTACCAGACTCTCTGGAAACACCGTATATTTT. Amino acid sequence: CASSLVGHLTRLSGNTVYF. The V call is TRBV7-8, the J call TRBJ1-3; D not certain. Germline V gene lookup returns CDR1 SGHVS and CDR2 FQNEAQ. The CDR3 covers 19 residues.